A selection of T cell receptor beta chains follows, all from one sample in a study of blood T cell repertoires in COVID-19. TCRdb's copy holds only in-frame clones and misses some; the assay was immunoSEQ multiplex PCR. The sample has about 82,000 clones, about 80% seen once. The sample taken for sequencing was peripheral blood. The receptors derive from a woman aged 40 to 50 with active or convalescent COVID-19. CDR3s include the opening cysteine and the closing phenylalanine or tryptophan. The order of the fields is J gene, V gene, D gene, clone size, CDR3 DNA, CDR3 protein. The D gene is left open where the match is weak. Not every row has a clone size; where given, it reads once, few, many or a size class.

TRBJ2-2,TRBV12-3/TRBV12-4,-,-,TGTGCCAGCAGTTTTCAGGGGTCCGGGGAGCTGTTTTTT,CASSFQGSGELFF
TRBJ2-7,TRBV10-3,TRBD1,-,TGTGCCATGAGGGACAGCTCCTACGAGCAGTACTTC,CAMRDSSYEQYF
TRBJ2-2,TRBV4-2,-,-,TGTGCCAGCAGCCAAGATCACGGGACCGGGGAGCTGTTTTTT,CASSQDHGTGELFF
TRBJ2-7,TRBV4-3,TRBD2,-,TGCGCCAGCAGCCAACACCTAGCGGGAGGAGGCTACGAGCAGTACTTC,CASSQHLAGGGYEQYF
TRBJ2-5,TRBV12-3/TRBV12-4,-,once,TGTGCCAGCGGGGGGTCCCTGGAGACCCAGTACTTC,CASGGSLETQYF
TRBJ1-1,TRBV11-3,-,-,TGTGCCAGCAGCCCCGGGGGGGGGTCCACTGAAGCTTTCTTT,CASSPGGGSTEAFF
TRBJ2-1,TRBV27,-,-,TGTGCCAGCAGTACCCGAAGACAGGTGTACAATGAGCAGTTCTTC,CASSTRRQVYNEQFF
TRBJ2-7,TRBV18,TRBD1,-,TGTGCCAGCTCACCATACAAAGGGACAGTCTACGAGCAGTACTTC,CASSPYKGTVYEQYF
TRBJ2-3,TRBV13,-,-,-,CASSFGPGTSGGTDTQYF
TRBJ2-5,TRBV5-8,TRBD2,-,TGTGCCAGCAGCTCGCCATTGGGGAGCGGGGGATACCAAGAGACCCAGTACTTC,CASSSPLGSGGYQETQYF
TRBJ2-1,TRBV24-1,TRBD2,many,TGTGCCACCAGTGATTTCACGGGGGGTGGAGGTGAGCAGTTCTTC,CATSDFTGGGGEQFF
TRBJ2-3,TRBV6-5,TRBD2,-,TGTGCCAGCAGTTACGGGCGGGGGGGCCTAAATACGCAGTATTTT,CASSYGRGGLNTQYF
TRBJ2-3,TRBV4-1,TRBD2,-,TGCGCCAGCAGCCACCCCCGGGCGGGAGGCACCAGCACAGATACGCAGTATTTT,CASSHPRAGGTSTDTQYF
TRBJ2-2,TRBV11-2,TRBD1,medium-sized,TGTGCCAGCAGACCCGGACAGGGGCCCACCGGGGAGCTGTTTTTT,CASRPGQGPTGELFF
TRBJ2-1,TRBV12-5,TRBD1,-,TGTGCTAGTGGTCGACAGGGTTTGAGTGAGCAGTTCTTC,CASGRQGLSEQFF
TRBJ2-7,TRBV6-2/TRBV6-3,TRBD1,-,TGTGCCAGCAGTGGACGACAGGGGGGGTCCTACGAGCAGTACTTC,CASSGRQGGSYEQYF
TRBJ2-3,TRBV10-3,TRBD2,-,TGTGCCATCAGGGGAGCGGGAGTTGAAGATACGCAGTATTTT,CAIRGAGVEDTQYF
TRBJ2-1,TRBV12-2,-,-,TGTGCAAGTCGTCTTCGAAGCGGAAGCTCCTACAATGAGCAGTTCTTC,CASRLRSGSSYNEQFF
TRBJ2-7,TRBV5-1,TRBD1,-,TGCGCCAGTGGGACAGGCAACTCCTACGAGCAGTACTTC,CASGTGNSYEQYF
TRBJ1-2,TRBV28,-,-,TGTGCCAGCAGCCCCCCCGGGGGGACTGATTATGGCTACACCTTC,CASSPPGGTDYGYTF
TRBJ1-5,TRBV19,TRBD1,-,TGTGCCAGTACCAACCCCGGGACAGAAACTCAGCCCCAGCATTTT,CASTNPGTETQPQHF
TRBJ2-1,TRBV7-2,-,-,TGTGCCAGCAGCTTATTTCCCGGCTCCTACAATGAGCAGTTCTTC,CASSLFPGSYNEQFF
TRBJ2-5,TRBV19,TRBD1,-,TGTGCCAGTAGTTCGACAGGGAAAGAGACCCAGTACTTC,CASSSTGKETQYF
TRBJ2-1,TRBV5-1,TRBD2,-,TGCGCCAGCAGCTTGGACGGACTAGCGGGAGCGGAGCAGTTCTTC,CASSLDGLAGAEQFF
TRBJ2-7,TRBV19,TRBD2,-,TGTGCCAGTAGTATAAGGCTAGCGGGATCCTACGAGCAGTACTTC,CASSIRLAGSYEQYF
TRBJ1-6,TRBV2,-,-,TGTGCCAGCAGTGAAGCTCGGGCCTATAATTCACCCCTCCACTTT,CASSEARAYNSPLHF